This TCR beta chain appears in the sequencing data of a study of HIV-infected children after antiretroviral therapy interruption. The junction had 8 bases not matched to a gene; V was cut back by 7 bases and J by 4 bases. From germline, CDR1 is SGHVS and CDR2 FQNEAQ. This CDR3 contains 15 residues. RNA-based 3' RACE libraries used unique molecular identifiers. TCRdb passed the 3' RACE reads through MiXCR, listing each CDR3 protein once. The sample shows 70,000 to 90,000 distinct CDR3 sequences, about 7.2% of them seen only once. The sample's treatment: PENTA 11 planned treatment interruption arm or continuous ART arm.

This sequence was found in a pool of human donors with HIV. The V call is TRBV7-8, the J call TRBJ2-1; 9 positions match TRBD1. This material consisted of CD45RA+ CD4+ T cells from PBMCs, pooled from several time points, taken from a donor given antiretroviral therapy, either interrupted or continuous. Subset: naive CD4+ CD45RA+ CD45RO- T cells. The CDR3 DNA reads as TGTGCCAGCACTACCGGACAGGGGCAGTACAATGAGCAGTTCTTC. It translates to CASTTGQGQYNEQFF.